This is a list of T cell receptor beta chains from one sample in a study of cytomegalovirus exposure and HLA in healthy donors. The protocol was immunoSEQ multiplex PCR, while the TCRdb copy is restricted to in-frame clones and leaves out a portion. This table holds around 200,000 clones, more than 60% found once. The sample comprised PBMCs. Receptors were obtained from a man between 40 and 49 years old in good health and CMV-seronegative. The CDR3 runs from the conserved cysteine through the conserved F or W. Each record gives: V gene, clone size, D gene, J gene, CDR3 DNA, CDR3 protein. The D gene is left open where the match is weak. Clone size, where shown, is once, few, many, or a class for clones that have expanded.

v_gene: TRBV5-4; abundance: few; d_gene: NA; j_gene: TRBJ1-3; CDR3nt: TGTGCCAGCAGCTTGCAGGGACTGGGTGGAAACACCATATATTTT; CDR3aa: CASSLQGLGGNTIYF
v_gene: TRBV25-1; abundance: few; d_gene: NA; j_gene: TRBJ2-7; CDR3nt: TGTGCCAGCAGTGTTATGCAGGAGCAGTACTTC; CDR3aa: CASSVMQEQYF
v_gene: TRBV9; abundance: NA; d_gene: NA; j_gene: TRBJ2-1; CDR3nt: TGTGCCAGCAGCCTAGGGATCGGGAGCTCCTACAATGAGCAGTTCTTC; CDR3aa: CASSLGIGSSYNEQFF
v_gene: TRBV30; abundance: few; d_gene: NA; j_gene: TRBJ2-1; CDR3nt: TGTGCCTGGGAGGGCTATGAGCAGTTCTTC; CDR3aa: CAWEGYEQFF
v_gene: TRBV6-1; abundance: NA; d_gene: TRBD1; j_gene: TRBJ2-7; CDR3nt: TGTGCCAGCAGTTCCGGGACAGGGGGCTACGAGCAGTACTTC; CDR3aa: CASSSGTGGYEQYF
v_gene: TRBV5-6; abundance: once; d_gene: NA; j_gene: TRBJ2-7; CDR3nt: TGTGCCAGCAGCTTGACAGGGTATCCCTACGAGCAGTACTTC; CDR3aa: CASSLTGYPYEQYF
v_gene: TRBV7-6; abundance: NA; d_gene: TRBD2; j_gene: TRBJ2-2; CDR3nt: TGTGCCAGCAGCCGGACTAGCGGGAGTACCGGGGAGCTGTTTTTT; CDR3aa: CASSRTSGSTGELFF
v_gene: TRBV18; abundance: NA; d_gene: NA; j_gene: TRBJ2-5; CDR3nt: TGTGCCAGCTCACCGGCCCCTGGGGCCCAAGAGACCCAGTACTTC; CDR3aa: CASSPAPGAQETQYF
v_gene: TRBV12-5; abundance: NA; d_gene: NA; j_gene: TRBJ1-1; CDR3nt: TGTGCTAGTGGTTTGGAAGGGGACACTGAAGCTTTCTTT; CDR3aa: CASGLEGDTEAFF
v_gene: TRBV2; abundance: NA; d_gene: NA; j_gene: TRBJ1-5; CDR3nt: TGTGCCAGCAGTGAAGCGGCCAGGAAACATAGCAATCAGCCCCAGCATTTT; CDR3aa: CASSEAARKHSNQPQHF
v_gene: TRBV9; abundance: NA; d_gene: TRBD2; j_gene: TRBJ2-5; CDR3nt: TGTGCCAGCAGCGTAGAGAGCGGGAGCGGATGGGAGACCCAGTACTTC; CDR3aa: CASSVESGSGWETQYF
v_gene: TRBV28; abundance: few; d_gene: NA; j_gene: TRBJ1-5; CDR3nt: TGTGCCAGCAGTATGAACAGGGCTTATCAGCCCCAGCATTTT; CDR3aa: CASSMNRAYQPQHF
v_gene: TRBV7-2; abundance: NA; d_gene: TRBD1; j_gene: TRBJ2-7; CDR3nt: TGTGCCAGCAGCTTAATGGCAGGGACAGGGGACGAGCAGTACTTC; CDR3aa: CASSLMAGTGDEQYF